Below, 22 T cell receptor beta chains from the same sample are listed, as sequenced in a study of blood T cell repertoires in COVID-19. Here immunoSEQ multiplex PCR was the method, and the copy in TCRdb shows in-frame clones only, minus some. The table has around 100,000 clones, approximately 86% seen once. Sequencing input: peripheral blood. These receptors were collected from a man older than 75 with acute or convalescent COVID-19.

CDR3 in amino acids: CASSKLIFSGKSQETQYF. The DNA for the CDR3 is TGTGCCAGCAGCAAACTTATCTTTAGCGGGAAGAGCCAAGAGACCCAGTACTTC. The chain joins TRBV7-9 to TRBJ2-5; 8 nucleotides align to TRBD2. Germline CDR1 is SEHNR and CDR2 is FQNEAQ (reference sequence). V lost 5 bases to trimming and J lost 1 base; unmatched junction nucleotides: 15. This CDR3 is 18 amino acids long.

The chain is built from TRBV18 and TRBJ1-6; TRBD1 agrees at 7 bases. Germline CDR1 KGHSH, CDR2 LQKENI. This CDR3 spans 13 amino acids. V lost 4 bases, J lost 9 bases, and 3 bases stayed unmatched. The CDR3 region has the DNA TGTGCCAGCTCACAGGGGGCGAGTTCACCCCTCCACTTT. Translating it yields CASSQGASSPLHF.

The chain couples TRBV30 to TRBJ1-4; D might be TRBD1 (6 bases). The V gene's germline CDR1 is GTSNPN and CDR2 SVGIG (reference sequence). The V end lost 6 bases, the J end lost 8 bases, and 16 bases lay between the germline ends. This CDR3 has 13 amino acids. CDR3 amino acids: CACRLGAEEKLFF. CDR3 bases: TGTGCCTGCCGGCTGGGGGCTGAAGAAAAACTGTTTTTT.

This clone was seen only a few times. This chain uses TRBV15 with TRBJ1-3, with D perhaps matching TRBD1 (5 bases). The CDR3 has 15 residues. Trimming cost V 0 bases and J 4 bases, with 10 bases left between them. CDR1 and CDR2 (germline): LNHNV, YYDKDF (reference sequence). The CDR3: CATSRDFQGGNTIYF. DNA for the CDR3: TGTGCCACCAGCAGAGATTTTCAGGGAGGAAACACCATATATTTT. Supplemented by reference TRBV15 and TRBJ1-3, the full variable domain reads DAMVIQNPRYQVTQFGKPVTLSCSQTLNHNVMYWYQQKSSQAPKLLFHYYDKDFNNEADTPDNFQSRRPNTSFCFLDIRSPGLGDTAMYLCATSRDFQGGNTIYFGEGSWLTVV.

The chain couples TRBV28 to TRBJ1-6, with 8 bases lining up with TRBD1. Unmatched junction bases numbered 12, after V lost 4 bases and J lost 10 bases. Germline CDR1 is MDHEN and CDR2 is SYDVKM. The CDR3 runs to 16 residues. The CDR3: CASSSPGQGVGSPLHF. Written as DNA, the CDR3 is TGTGCCAGCAGTTCCCCAGGACAGGGTGTAGGCTCACCCCTCCACTTT.

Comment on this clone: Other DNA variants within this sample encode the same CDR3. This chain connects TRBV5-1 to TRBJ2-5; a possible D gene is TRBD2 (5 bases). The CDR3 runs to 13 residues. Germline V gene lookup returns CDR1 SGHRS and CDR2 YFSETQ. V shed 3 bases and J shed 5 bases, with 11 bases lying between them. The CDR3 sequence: CASSSGGGETQYF. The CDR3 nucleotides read TGCGCCAGCAGCTCCGGAGGTGGGGAGACCCAGTACTTC.

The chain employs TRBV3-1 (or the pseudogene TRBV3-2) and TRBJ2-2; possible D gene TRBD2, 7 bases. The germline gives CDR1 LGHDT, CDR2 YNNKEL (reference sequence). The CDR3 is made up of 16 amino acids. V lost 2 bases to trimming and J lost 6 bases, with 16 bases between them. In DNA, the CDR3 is TGTGCCAGCAGCCAACCCGCGGGGGCTGAGTCCGGGGAGCTGTTTTTT. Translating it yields CASSQPAGAESGELFF.

CDR3 region: CASGRLSSDEQFF. In DNA, the CDR3 is TGTGCCAGCGGCCGACTCTCATCGGATGAGCAGTTCTTC. This chain connects TRBV14 to TRBJ2-1; D gene uncertain. Between the trimmed V and J ends, which lost 8 bases and 8 bases, there was a span of 16 bases. This CDR3 is built from 13 residues. Germline-derived CDR1 and CDR2 are SGHDN and FVKESK.

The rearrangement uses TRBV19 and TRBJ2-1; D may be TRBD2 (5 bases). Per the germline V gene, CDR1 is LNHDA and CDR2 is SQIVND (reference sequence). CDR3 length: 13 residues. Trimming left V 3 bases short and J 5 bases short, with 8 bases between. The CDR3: CASSIGADNEQFF. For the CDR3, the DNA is TGTGCCAGTAGTATCGGAGCGGACAATGAGCAGTTCTTC.

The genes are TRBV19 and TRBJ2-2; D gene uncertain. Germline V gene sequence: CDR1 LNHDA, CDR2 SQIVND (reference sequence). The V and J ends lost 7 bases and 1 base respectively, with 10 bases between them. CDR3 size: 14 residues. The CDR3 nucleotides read TGTGCCAGTAAGAAGCAGGTGAACACCGGGGAGCTGTTTTTT. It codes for CASKKQVNTGELFF.

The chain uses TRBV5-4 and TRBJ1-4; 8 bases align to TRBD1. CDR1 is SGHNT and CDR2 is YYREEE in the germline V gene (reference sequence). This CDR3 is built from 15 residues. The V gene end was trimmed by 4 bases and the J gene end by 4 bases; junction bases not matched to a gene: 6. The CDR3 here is CASSAHRGNNEKLFF. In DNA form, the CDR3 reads TGTGCCAGCAGCGCCCACAGGGGGAATAATGAAAAACTGTTTTTT.

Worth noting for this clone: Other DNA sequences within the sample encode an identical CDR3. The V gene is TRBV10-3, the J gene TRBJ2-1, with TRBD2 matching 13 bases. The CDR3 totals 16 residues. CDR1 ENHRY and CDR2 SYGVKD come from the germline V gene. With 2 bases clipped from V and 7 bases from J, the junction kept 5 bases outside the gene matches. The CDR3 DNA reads TGTGCCATCAGTGAGCCGGGACTAGCGGGAAGAAATGAGCAGTTCTTC. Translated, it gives CAISEPGLAGRNEQFF.

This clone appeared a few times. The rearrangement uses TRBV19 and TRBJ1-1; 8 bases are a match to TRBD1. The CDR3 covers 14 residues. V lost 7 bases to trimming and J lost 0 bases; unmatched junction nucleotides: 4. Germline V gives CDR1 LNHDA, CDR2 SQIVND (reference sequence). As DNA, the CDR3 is TGTGCCAGTACCCTGGGACAGGTGAACACTGAAGCTTTCTTT. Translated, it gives CASTLGQVNTEAFF.

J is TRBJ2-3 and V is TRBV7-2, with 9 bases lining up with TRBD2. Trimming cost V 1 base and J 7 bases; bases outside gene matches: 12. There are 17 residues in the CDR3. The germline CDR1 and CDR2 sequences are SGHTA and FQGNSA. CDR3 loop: CASSLDSGSSGTNTQYF. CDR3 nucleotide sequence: TGTGCCAGCAGCTTAGATAGCGGGAGCTCGGGTACGAATACGCAGTATTTT.

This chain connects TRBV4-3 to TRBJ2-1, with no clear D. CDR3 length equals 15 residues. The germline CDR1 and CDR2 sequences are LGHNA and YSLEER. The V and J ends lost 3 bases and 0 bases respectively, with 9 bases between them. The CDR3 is CASSQQAGSYNEQFF. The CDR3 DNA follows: TGCGCCAGCAGCCAGCAGGCAGGCTCCTACAATGAGCAGTTCTTC.

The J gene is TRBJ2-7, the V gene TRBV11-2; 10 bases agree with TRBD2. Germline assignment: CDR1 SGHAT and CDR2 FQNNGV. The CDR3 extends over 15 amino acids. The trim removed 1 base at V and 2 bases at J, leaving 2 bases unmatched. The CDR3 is CASSLGTSGAYEQYF. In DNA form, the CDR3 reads TGTGCCAGCAGCTTAGGGACTAGCGGAGCCTACGAGCAGTACTTC.

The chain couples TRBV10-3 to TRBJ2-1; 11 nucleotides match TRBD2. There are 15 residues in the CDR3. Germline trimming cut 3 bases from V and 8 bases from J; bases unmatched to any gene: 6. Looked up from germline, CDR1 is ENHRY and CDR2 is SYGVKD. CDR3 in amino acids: CAISDLAGGPDEQFF. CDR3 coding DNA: TGTGCCATCAGTGACTTAGCGGGAGGGCCGGATGAGCAGTTCTTC.

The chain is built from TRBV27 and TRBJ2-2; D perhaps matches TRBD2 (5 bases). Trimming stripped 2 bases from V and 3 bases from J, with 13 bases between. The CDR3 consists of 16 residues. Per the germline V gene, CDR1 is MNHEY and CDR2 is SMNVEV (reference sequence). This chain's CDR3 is CASSLDSFGDTGELFF. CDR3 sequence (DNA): TGTGCCAGCAGTTTAGACTCCTTCGGGGACACCGGGGAGCTGTTTTTT.

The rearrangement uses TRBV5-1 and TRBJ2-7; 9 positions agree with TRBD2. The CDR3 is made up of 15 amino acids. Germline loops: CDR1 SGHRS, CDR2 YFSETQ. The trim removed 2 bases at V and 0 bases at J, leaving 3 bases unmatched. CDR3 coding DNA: TGCGCCAGCAGCTTAAATAGCGGGAGCTCCTACGAGCAGTACTTC. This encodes CASSLNSGSSYEQYF.

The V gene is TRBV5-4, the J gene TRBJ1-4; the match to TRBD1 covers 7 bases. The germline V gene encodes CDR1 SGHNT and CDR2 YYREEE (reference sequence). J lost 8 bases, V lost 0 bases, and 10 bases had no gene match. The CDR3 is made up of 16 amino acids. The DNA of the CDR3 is TGTGCCAGCAGCTTGGGATCGACAGGGCAAGCGGAAAAACTGTTTTTT. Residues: CASSLGSTGQAEKLFF.

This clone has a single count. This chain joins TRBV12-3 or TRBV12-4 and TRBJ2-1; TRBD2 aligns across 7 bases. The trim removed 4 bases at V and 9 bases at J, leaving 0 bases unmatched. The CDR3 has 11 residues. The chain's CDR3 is CASSWGGEQFF. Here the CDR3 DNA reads TGTGCCAGCAGTTGGGGGGGTGAGCAGTTCTTC.

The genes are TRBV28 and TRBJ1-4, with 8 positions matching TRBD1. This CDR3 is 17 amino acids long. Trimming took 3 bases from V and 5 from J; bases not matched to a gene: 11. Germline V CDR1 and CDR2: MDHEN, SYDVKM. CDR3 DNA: TGTGCCAGCAGTTTCGGAGCAGGGGGCGCAAGGAATGAAAAACTGTTTTTT. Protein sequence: CASSFGAGGARNEKLFF.